A selection of T cell receptor gamma chains follows, all from one sample in a study of Vδ1+ human thymocytes. TCRdb re-called the multiplex PCR reads through CATT. This table has about 22,000 gamma-chain clones, roughly an eighth appearing once. Sequencing used Vdelta1+ gamma-delta thymocytes from the thymus. These receptors were collected from a child younger than two who had congenital heart surgery. Both conserved end residues are part of each CDR3. Each record gives: clone size, J gene, V gene, CDR3 protein, CDR3 DNA. Clone size appears in some rows only: once, few, many, or a class for an expanded clone.

size: NA
J: TRGJ1/TRGJ2
V: TRGV4
CDR3: CATWDFGKLF
DNA: TGTGCCACCTGGGATTTCGGGAAACTCTTT

size: NA
J: TRGJ1/TRGJ2
V: TRGV8
CDR3: CATWDRRDYKKLF
DNA: TGTGCCACCTGGGATAGGAGAGATTATAAGAAACTCTTT

size: few
J: TRGJ1/TRGJ2
V: TRGV3
CDR3: CATWDGKGGGYYKKLF
DNA: TGTGCCACCTGGGACGGTAAAGGAGGTGGTTATTATAAGAAACTCTTT

size: few
J: TRGJ1/TRGJ2
V: TRGV5
CDR3: CATRDRPELF
DNA: TGTGCCACCCGGGACAGGCCCGAACTCTTT

size: few
J: TRGJ1/TRGJ2
V: TRGV2
CDR3: CATWDGVKKLF
DNA: TGTGCCACCTGGGACGGGGTAAAGAAACTCTTT

size: NA
J: TRGJP1
V: TRGV8
CDR3: CATWDMVSWFKIF
DNA: TGTGCCACCTGGGATATGGTTAGTTGGTTCAAGATATTT

size: few
J: TRGJ1/TRGJ2
V: TRGV3
CDR3: CATWDSSYYKKLF
DNA: TGTGCCACCTGGGACAGCTCTTATTATAAGAAACTCTTT

size: few
J: TRGJP1
V: TRGV8
CDR3: CATWAYTTGWFKIF
DNA: TGTGCCACCTGGGCTTATACCACTGGTTGGTTCAAGATATTT

size: NA
J: TRGJ1/TRGJ2
V: TRGV4
CDR3: CATHHYKKLF
DNA: TGTGCCACCCATCATTATAAGAAACTCTTT

size: few
J: TRGJ1/TRGJ2
V: TRGV8
CDR3: CATWGTNYYKKLF
DNA: TGTGCCACCTGGGGCACGAATTATTATAAGAAACTCTTT

size: few
J: TRGJ1/TRGJ2
V: TRGV4
CDR3: CATWDGLSYYKKLF
DNA: TGTGCCACCTGGGATGGGCTATCTTATTATAAGAAACTCTTT

size: NA
J: TRGJ1/TRGJ2
V: TRGV5
CDR3: CATWISNYYKKLF
DNA: TGTGCCACCTGGATCTCGAATTATTATAAGAAACTCTTT

size: NA
J: TRGJP1
V: TRGV9
CDR3: CALWDPRLILGFYTTGWFKIF
DNA: TGTGCCTTGTGGGATCCTCGCCTGATATTGGGCTTCTATACCACTGGTTGGTTTAAGATATTT

size: NA
J: TRGJ1/TRGJ2
V: TRGV4
CDR3: CATWNGLNYYKKLF
DNA: TGTGCCACCTGGAATGGGCTGAATTATTATAAGAAACTCTTT

size: NA
J: TRGJ1/TRGJ2
V: TRGV4
CDR3: CATWDGPRRKLF
DNA: TGTGCCACCTGGGATGGGCCCAGGAGGAAACTCTTT

size: NA
J: TRGJP2
V: TRGV2
CDR3: CATWDRPDGWIKTF
DNA: TGTGCCACCTGGGACCGCCCGGACGGATGGATCAAGACGTTT

size: once
J: TRGJ1/TRGJ2
V: TRGV9
CDR3: CALWEVHRYYKKLF
DNA: TGTGCCTTGTGGGAGGTGCATAGGTATTATAAGAAACTCTTC

size: NA
J: TRGJ1/TRGJ2
V: TRGV5
CDR3: CATWDSPGDYKKLF
DNA: TGTGCCACCTGGGACAGTCCTGGGGATTATAAGAAACTCTTT

size: few
J: TRGJ1/TRGJ2
V: TRGV9
CDR3: CALWEPQEKLF
DNA: TGTGCCTTGTGGGAGCCGCAGGAGAAACTCTTT

size: NA
J: TRGJ1/TRGJ2
V: TRGV4
CDR3: CATWDGLHYKELF
DNA: TGTGCCACCTGGGATGGGCTACATTATAAGGAACTCTTT

size: NA
J: TRGJ1/TRGJ2
V: TRGV9
CDR3: CALWEVQLVGNYYKKLF
DNA: TGTGCCTTGTGGGAGGTGCAGTTAGTAGGGAATTATTATAAGAAACTCTTT

size: NA
J: TRGJP2
V: TRGV2
CDR3: CATWDRRYSSDWIKTF
DNA: TGTGCCACCTGGGATAGGCGGTATAGTAGTGATTGGATCAAGACGTTT

size: NA
J: TRGJ1/TRGJ2
V: TRGV4
CDR3: CATWSIYKKLF
DNA: TGTGCCACCTGGTCGATTTATAAGAAACTCTTT

size: few
J: TRGJ1/TRGJ2
V: TRGV5
CDR3: CATWDRRRWKKLF
DNA: TGTGCCACCTGGGACAGGCGGAGGTGGAAGAAACTCTTT

size: medium-sized
J: TRGJ1/TRGJ2
V: TRGV5
CDR3: CATWDYYYKKLF
DNA: TGTGCCACCTGGGATTATTATTATAAGAAACTCTTT

size: medium-sized
J: TRGJ1/TRGJ2
V: TRGV9
CDR3: CALWEVRNYKKLF
DNA: TGTGCCTTGTGGGAGGTGCGCAACTATAAGAAACTCTTT

size: few
J: TRGJP1
V: TRGV4
CDR3: CATWNPGWFKIF
DNA: TGTGCCACCTGGAATCCCGGTTGGTTCAAGATATTT

size: few
J: TRGJP1
V: TRGV2
CDR3: CATWDPGWFKIF
DNA: TGTGCCACCTGGGACCCTGGTTGGTTCAAGATATTT

size: few
J: TRGJ1/TRGJ2
V: TRGV8
CDR3: CATWDTPSKKLF
DNA: TGTGCCACCTGGGATACACCCAGTAAGAAACTCTTT

size: few
J: TRGJ1/TRGJ2
V: TRGV4
CDR3: CATWDGRGYKKLF
DNA: TGTGCCACCTGGGATGGGCGGGGATATAAGAAACTCTTT

size: few
J: TRGJP2
V: TRGV4
CDR3: CATWNGTSSGDWIKTF
DNA: TGTGCCACCTGGAATGGTACATCTAGTGGTGATTGGATCAAGACGTTT

size: NA
J: TRGJ1/TRGJ2
V: TRGV8
CDR3: CATWDSLYYKKLF
DNA: TGTGCCACCTGGGATAGCCTCTATTATAAGAAACTCTTT

size: NA
J: TRGJP1
V: TRGV8
CDR3: CATRGPTGWFKIF
DNA: TGTGCCACCCGGGGCCCCACTGGTTGGTTCAAGATATTT

size: few
J: TRGJ1/TRGJ2
V: TRGV9
CDR3: CALWGLGYKKLF
DNA: TGTGCCTTGTGGGGACTTGGCTATAAGAAACTCTTT

size: NA
J: TRGJ1/TRGJ2
V: TRGV9
CDR3: CALWAYFFPFYYKKLF
DNA: TGTGCCTTGTGGGCCTATTTCTTCCCTTTTTATTATAAGAAACTCTTT

size: few
J: TRGJ1/TRGJ2
V: TRGV4
CDR3: CATWNGPQHKKLF
DNA: TGTGCCACCTGGAATGGCCCGCAACACAAGAAACTCTTT

size: few
J: TRGJP2
V: TRGV3
CDR3: CATWGLGDWIKTF
DNA: TGTGCCACCTGGGGGTTGGGTGATTGGATCAAGACGTTT

size: few
J: TRGJ1/TRGJ2
V: TRGV3
CDR3: CATWDPGDYYKKLF
DNA: TGTGCCACCTGGGACCCAGGGGATTATTATAAGAAACTCTTT

size: few
J: TRGJP1
V: TRGV8
CDR3: CATWDTGWLKIF
DNA: TGTGCCACCTGGGATACTGGTTGGCTCAAGATATTT

size: NA
J: TRGJ1/TRGJ2
V: TRGV4
CDR3: CATWDGRYKKLF
DNA: TGTGCCACCTGGGATGGAAGGTATAAGAAACTCTTT

size: NA
J: TRGJ1/TRGJ2
V: TRGV3
CDR3: CATWDRLLYYKKLF
DNA: TGTGCCACCTGGGACAGGCTTCTTTATTATAAGAAACTCTTT

size: NA
J: TRGJ1/TRGJ2
V: TRGV5
CDR3: CATWDGAIKEKLF
DNA: TGTGCCACCTGGGACGGGGCGATTAAGGAGAAACTCTTT

size: few
J: TRGJ1/TRGJ2
V: TRGV4
CDR3: CATWNGENYYKKLF
DNA: TGTGCCACCTGGAATGGAGAGAATTATTATAAGAAACTCTTT

size: NA
J: TRGJP2
V: TRGV2
CDR3: CATWDGSPSSDWIKTF
DNA: TGTGCCACCTGGGACGGTAGTCCTAGTAGTGATTGGATCAAGACGTTT

size: NA
J: TRGJ1/TRGJ2
V: TRGV4
CDR3: CATWNCNYKKLF
DNA: TGTGCCACCTGGAATTGTAATTATAAGAAACTCTTT

size: few
J: TRGJ1/TRGJ2
V: TRGV4
CDR3: CATWNGQDYKKLF
DNA: TGTGCCACCTGGAATGGGCAGGATTATAAGAAACTCTTT

size: few
J: TRGJ1/TRGJ2
V: TRGV9
CDR3: CALWEVDPDYYKKLF
DNA: TGTGCCTTGTGGGAGGTGGATCCCGATTATTATAAGAAACTCTTT

size: NA
J: TRGJ1/TRGJ2
V: TRGV9
CDR3: CALWEVLSKKLF
DNA: TGTGCCTTGTGGGAGGTGCTCTCTAAGAAACTCTTT

size: NA
J: TRGJ1/TRGJ2
V: TRGV4
CDR3: CATWKIHEGYKKLF
DNA: TGTGCCACCTGGAAAATCCATGAGGGATATAAGAAACTCTTT

size: NA
J: TRGJ1/TRGJ2
V: TRGV8
CDR3: CATWDSVKKLF
DNA: TGTGCCACCTGGGATAGCGTTAAGAAACTCTTT